A single sample gave rise to the 6 T cell receptor beta chains below, sequenced in a study of identical twins. TCRdb redid the calling of the 5' RACE reads with MiXCR, one entry per CDR3 protein. Of approximately 230,000 distinct CDR3 sequences in the sample, 6.5% were seen once. A further study also used this sample, focusing on T cells expressing NK-cell markers.

The sequencing sample was made of CD8+ T cells sorted from blood. The receptors stem from a woman aged 18-35 years in good health.

This clonotype was seen only a few times. V and J are TRBV19 and TRBJ2-5; 7 bases line up with TRBD1. Trimming cost V 5 bases and J 6 bases; bases outside gene matches: 9. The CDR3 sequence is 14 residues long. The germline V gene has CDR1 LNHDA and CDR2 SQIVND (reference sequence). The CDR3: CASSARYRGQTQYF. CDR3 nucleotide sequence: TGTGCCAGTAGTGCACGATACAGGGGACAGACCCAGTACTTC.

The V and J genes are TRBV19 and TRBJ2-3; 7 bases fit TRBD2. J lost 2 bases, V lost 4 bases, and 3 bases had no gene match. The CDR3 length is 14 residues. Germline CDR1 and CDR2: LNHDA and SQIVND (reference sequence). This CDR3 is CASSTSGTTDTQYF. The CDR3 DNA reads TGTGCCAGTAGTACTAGCGGAACCACAGATACGCAGTATTTT.

This clonotype was seen at least ten times. This sequence joins TRBV7-6 and TRBJ2-2; D possibly corresponds to TRBD2 (5 bases). CDR1 SGHVS and CDR2 FNYEAQ come from the germline V gene. V lost 2 bases and J 1 base, leaving 14 bases between the germline ends. The CDR3 is 17 residues long. CDR3 DNA sequence: TGTGCCAGCAGCTTAAGTGAGAGGGCCTTGAACACCGGGGAGCTGTTTTTT. Translation gives CASSLSERALNTGELFF.

Many counts were recorded for this clonotype. The chain is built from TRBV6-2 or TRBV6-3 and TRBJ2-3; D is uncertain. Trimming shortened V by 11 bases and J by 6 bases, and 9 bases separated the two germline ends. The CDR3 runs to 10 residues. The germline CDR1 and CDR2 sequences are MNHEY and SVGEGT. CDR3 protein: CAVLGDTQYF. DNA of the CDR3: TGTGCCGTACTTGGGGATACGCAGTATTTT.

In its sample, this clonotype was seen many times. The chain links TRBV5-1 to TRBJ2-3; D may be TRBD1 or TRBD2 (5 bases each). Looked up from germline, CDR1 is SGHRS and CDR2 is YFSETQ. V dropped 10 bases and J dropped 2 bases, with 20 bases sitting between them. The CDR3 sequence is 15 residues long. The CDR3 DNA sequence: TGCGCCTCCCTGGGACCGGACCCGGCCACAGATACGCAGTATTTT. This encodes CASLGPDPATDTQYF.

The sample holds many counts of this clonotype. V usage is TRBV9 and J usage is TRBJ2-6; D uncertain. The V gene's germline CDR1 is SGDLS and CDR2 YYNGEE. Trimming cost V 0 bases and J 0 bases, with 4 bases left between them. The CDR3 runs to 15 residues. Written as DNA, the CDR3 is TGTGCCAGCAGCGTAGATGACTCTGGGGCCAACGTCCTGACTTTC. Encoded protein: CASSVDDSGANVLTF.